Below, 20 T cell receptor beta chains from the same sample are listed, as sequenced in a study of cytomegalovirus exposure and HLA in healthy donors. The PCR employed 60 Vbeta primers together with 13 Jbeta primers. The assay was immunoSEQ multiplex PCR, and TCRdb's table has in-frame clones only and misses some. This repertoire shows under 70,000 clones, roughly 89% found once; its top ten account for 1.5% to 2%. Sequenced: PBMCs. Receptors originate from a woman in her 30s in good health and CMV-seronegative.

V is TRBV12-5 and J is TRBJ1-2, with 7 bases lining up with TRBD1. CDR3 length: 14 amino acids. The ends lost 2 bases at V and 4 bases at J; junction bases unmatched: 4. CDR1 LGHNT and CDR2 FRNRAP come from the germline V gene. DNA of the CDR3: TGTGCTAGTGGTTTGTCCCACAGGGGCTATGGCTACACCTTC. Protein: CASGLSHRGYGYTF.

To note about this clone: At one end, the junction sequence differs from germline, possibly due to a read error. The rearrangement joins TRBV7-7 to TRBJ2-7; weak D call: TRBD1 (6 bases). Germline CDR1 and CDR2: SSHAT and FNYEAQ (reference sequence). The CDR3 consists of 16 residues. In DNA form, the CDR3 reads TGTGCTAGCAGCGTCAGCCCCGGGACACCATCCTACGAGCAGTACTTC. It codes for CASSVSPGTPSYEQYF.

The chain employs TRBV6-4 and TRBJ1-2; D not certain. Trimming took 5 bases from V and 6 from J, leaving 19 bases between them. The V gene's germline CDR1 is MRHNA and CDR2 SNTAGT. The CDR3 covers 15 residues. The CDR3 region has the DNA TGTGCCAGCAGTCGGACGGGAGGAGTGGAGGATGGCTACACCTTC. This sequence encodes CASSRTGGVEDGYTF.

This chain joins TRBV4-1 and TRBJ1-2; 8 bases align to TRBD1. This CDR3 has 14 amino acids. V shed 0 bases, J shed 7 bases, and the junction held 4 bases outside the gene matches. From germline, CDR1 is MGHRA and CDR2 YSYEKL. The CDR3 sequence is CASSQDRGRGGYTF. The CDR3 DNA reads as TGCGCCAGCAGCCAAGACAGGGGGCGGGGTGGCTACACCTTC.

V gene TRBV30 combines with J gene TRBJ1-1; TRBD1 might be the D (5 bases). Germline values: CDR1 GTSNPN, CDR2 SVGIG (reference sequence). With 1 base removed from V and 4 bases from J, the gap between germline ends came to 10 bases. The CDR3 totals 13 residues. The CDR3 spells CAWSGGYSTEAFF. The CDR3 DNA is TGTGCCTGGAGTGGGGGCTACAGCACTGAAGCTTTCTTT.

This clone was seen only once. The J gene is TRBJ2-3, the V gene TRBV7-9, with D tentatively TRBD2 (5 bases). CDR1 SEHNR and CDR2 FQNEAQ come from the germline V gene (reference sequence). Trimming shortened V by 2 bases and J by 4 bases, and 16 bases separated the two germline ends. CDR3 size: 16 residues. CDR3 nucleotide sequence: TGTGCCAGCAGCTTAATCGAGGGAGTAGGATCAGATACGCAGTATTTT. Residues: CASSLIEGVGSDTQYF. Filled out from reference TRBV7-9 and TRBJ2-3, the complete variable domain reads DTGVSQNPRHKITKRGQNVTFRCDPISEHNRLYWYRQTLGQGPEFLTYFQNEAQLEKSRLLSDRFSAERPKGSFSTLEIQRTEQGDSAMYLCASSLIEGVGSDTQYFGPGTRLTVL.

The chain joins TRBV28 to TRBJ2-7; D might be TRBD1 (5 bases). CDR1 and CDR2 (germline): MDHEN, SYDVKM. The CDR3 loop spans 15 amino acids. V shed 1 base and J shed 5 bases, with 15 bases lying between them. CDR3 coding DNA: TGTGCCAGCAGTTTATCGGGCAGGGTGAGGAACGAGCAGTACTTC. Translating gives CASSLSGRVRNEQYF.

The V gene is TRBV19, the J gene TRBJ1-1; D might be TRBD1 (6 bases). The CDR3 runs to 15 residues. Trimming pared 5 bases from V and 0 bases from J, leaving 13 bases between. Germline V CDR1 and CDR2: LNHDA, SQIVND (reference sequence). CDR3 loop: CASSPQGRVNTEAFF. The DNA for the CDR3 is TGTGCCAGTAGTCCCCAGGGGAGAGTGAACACTGAAGCTTTCTTT. The whole variable domain, remainder taken from reference TRBV19 and TRBJ1-1, is DGGITQSPKYLFRKEGQNVTLSCEQNLNHDAMYWYRQDPGQGLRLIYYSQIVNDFQKGDIAEGYSVSREKKESFPLTVTSAQKNPTAFYLCASSPQGRVNTEAFFGQGTRLTVV.

This chain connects TRBV19 to TRBJ1-2, with 9 bases identical to TRBD1. CDR1 and CDR2 (germline): LNHDA, SQIVND (reference sequence). The CDR3 runs to 14 residues. J gave up 8 bases and V 6 bases, and 10 bases lay outside the gene matches. CDR3 in amino acids: CASSPRGQGTGYTF. The CDR3 DNA reads TGTGCCAGTAGCCCAAGGGGACAGGGTACCGGCTACACCTTC.

The chain joins TRBV10-3 to TRBJ1-4; D gene uncertain. V was clipped by 3 bases and J by 8 bases, with 10 bases between them. The germline V gene has CDR1 ENHRY and CDR2 SYGVKD. The CDR3 spans 13 residues. The CDR3 bases are TGTGCCATCAGTGACGGACTAGGCGAAAAACTGTTTTTT. Translating gives CAISDGLGEKLFF.

V gene TRBV28 combines with J gene TRBJ1-2; D gene unclear. Germline V CDR1 and CDR2: MDHEN, SYDVKM. The length of the CDR3 is 12 residues. V was trimmed by 6 bases and J by 8 bases, leaving 13 bases between them. CDR3 nucleotide sequence: TGTGCCAGCAGCACATTGGTTGTCGGCTACACCTTC. Encoded protein: CASSTLVVGYTF.

The V and J genes are TRBV9 and TRBJ2-3; 16 bases are shared with TRBD2. Germline V lookup: CDR1 SGDLS, CDR2 YYNGEE. CDR3 length equals 18 residues. The trim removed 2 bases at V and 2 bases at J, leaving 5 bases unmatched. The CDR3 reads CASSVGLAGGLYTDTQYF. CDR3 nucleotide sequence: TGTGCCAGCAGCGTGGGACTAGCGGGAGGGCTATACACAGATACGCAGTATTTT.

The chain uses TRBV9 and TRBJ2-3; 8 bases line up with TRBD2. This CDR3 spans 17 amino acids. V lost 0 bases to trimming and J lost 5 bases; unmatched junction nucleotides: 11. Germline CDR1 is SGDLS and CDR2 is YYNGEE. This CDR3 reads CASSVGGHPGGIDTQYF. The CDR3 DNA sequence: TGTGCCAGCAGCGTAGGGGGACATCCGGGAGGGATAGATACGCAGTATTTT.

As DNA, the CDR3 is TGCGCCAGCAGCCTAAACAGGGGTGACAATCAGCCCCAGCATTTT. Translating gives CASSLNRGDNQPQHF. The gene calls are TRBV5-1 and TRBJ1-5, with 7 nucleotides matching TRBD1. The CDR3 extends over 15 amino acids. The germline gives CDR1 SGHRS, CDR2 YFSETQ. The trim removed 4 bases at V and 3 bases at J, leaving 7 bases unmatched.

This clone came up once. The CDR3 sequence: CASRTFVGGLAGYTF. The DNA for the CDR3 is TGTGCCAGTAGGACATTTGTAGGAGGTCTGGCTGGCTACACCTTC. V usage is TRBV19 and J usage is TRBJ1-2; D not resolved. CDR3 length: 15 amino acids. The germline V gene encodes CDR1 LNHDA and CDR2 SQIVND (reference sequence). V was cut by 6 bases and J by 7 bases, with 21 bases left in between.

The rearrangement uses TRBV5-1 and TRBJ2-7, with 14 bases identical to TRBD2. After removal of 4 bases from V and 1 base from J, the junction contained 4 bases not matched to a gene. The germline CDR1 and CDR2 sequences are SGHRS and YFSETQ. The length of the CDR3 is 16 residues. The CDR3 sequence: CASSRGTSGGSYEQYF. CDR3 nucleotides: TGCGCCAGCAGCAGAGGGACTAGCGGGGGTTCCTACGAGCAGTACTTC.

The gene calls are TRBV5-4 and TRBJ1-1, with D unresolved. This CDR3 spans 17 amino acids. Deletions cut 0 bases from V and 0 bases from J, with 15 bases between. Germline V gives CDR1 SGHNT, CDR2 YYREEE (reference sequence). CDR3 sequence reads: CASSLGPVKQVNTEAFF. CDR3 sequence (DNA): TGTGCCAGCAGCTTGGGGCCCGTAAAGCAGGTGAACACTGAAGCTTTCTTT.

This chain connects TRBV28 to TRBJ2-7; TRBD2 matches 15 bases. V lost 6 bases, J lost 5 bases, and 8 bases stayed unmatched. This CDR3 is 16 amino acids long. Germline CDR1 and CDR2: MDHEN and SYDVKM. CDR3 nucleotide sequence: TGTGCCAGCAGCTCCGGACTAGCGGGAGGGCCCGACGAGCAGTACTTC. Its translation: CASSSGLAGGPDEQYF.

The CDR3 region is CASSPPLVNEQYF. In nucleotides, the CDR3 is TGTGCCAGCAGTCCCCCTTTAGTTAACGAGCAGTACTTC. J is TRBJ2-7 and V is TRBV28; no clear D. Between the trimmed V and J ends, which lost 5 bases and 5 bases, there was a span of 13 bases. Germline values: CDR1 MDHEN, CDR2 SYDVKM. This CDR3 is 13 amino acids long.

The chain carries TRBV7-8 and TRBJ1-1; D is ambiguous. The CDR3 extends over 12 amino acids. V lost 5 bases to trimming and J lost 3 bases, with 7 bases between them. Germline V CDR1 and CDR2: SGHVS, FQNEAQ. The CDR3 is CASSLLDTEAFF. CDR3 nucleotide sequence: TGTGCCAGCAGCCTACTTGACACTGAAGCTTTCTTT.